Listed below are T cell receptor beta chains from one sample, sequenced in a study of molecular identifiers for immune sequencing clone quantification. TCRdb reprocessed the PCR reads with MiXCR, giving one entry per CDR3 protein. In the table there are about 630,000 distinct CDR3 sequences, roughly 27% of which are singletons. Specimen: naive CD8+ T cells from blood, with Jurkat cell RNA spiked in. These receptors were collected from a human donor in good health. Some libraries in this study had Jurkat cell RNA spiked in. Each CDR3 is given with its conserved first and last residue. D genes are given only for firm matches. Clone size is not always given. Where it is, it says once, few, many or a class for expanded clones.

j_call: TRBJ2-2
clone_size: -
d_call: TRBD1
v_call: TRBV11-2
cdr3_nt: TGTGCCAGCAGCCCTCGTCGGGACAGGGCCGGGGAGCTGTTTTTT
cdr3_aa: CASSPRRDRAGELFF

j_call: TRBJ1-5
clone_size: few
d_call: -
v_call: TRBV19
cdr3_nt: TGTGCCAGTAGTATCTTTGGCAGATATAGCAATCAGCCCCAGCATTTT
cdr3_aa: CASSIFGRYSNQPQHF

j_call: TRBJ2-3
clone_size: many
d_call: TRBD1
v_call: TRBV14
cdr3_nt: TGTGCCAGCAGCCAAGACTGGACAGGGGGCGGACCGGATACGCAGTATTTT
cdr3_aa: CASSQDWTGGGPDTQYF

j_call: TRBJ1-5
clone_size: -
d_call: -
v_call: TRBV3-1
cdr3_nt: TGTGCCAGCAGCCCACAGGGAAATAGCAATCAGCCCCAGCATTTT
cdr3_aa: CASSPQGNSNQPQHF

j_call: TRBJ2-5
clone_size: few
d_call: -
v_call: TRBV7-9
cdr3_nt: TGTGCCAGTGATACCACGGATAGCATCCAAGAGACCCAGTACTTC
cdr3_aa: CASDTTDSIQETQYF

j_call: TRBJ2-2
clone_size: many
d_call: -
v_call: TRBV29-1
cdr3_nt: TGCAGCGCTGCCGACAAGAGAGACACCGGGGAGCTGTTTTTT
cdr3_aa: CSAADKRDTGELFF

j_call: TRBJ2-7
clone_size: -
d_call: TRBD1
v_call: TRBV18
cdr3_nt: TGTGCCAGCTCACCGAGTTCCCGGGACAGGGCCAAGTACTTC
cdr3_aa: CASSPSSRDRAKYF

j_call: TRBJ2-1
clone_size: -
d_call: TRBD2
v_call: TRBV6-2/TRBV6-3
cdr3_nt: TGTGCCAGCAATGCCCGGCGGGGGGATGAGCAGTTCTTC
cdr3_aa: CASNARRGDEQFF

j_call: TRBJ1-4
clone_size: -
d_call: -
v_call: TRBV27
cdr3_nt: TGTGCGAGCAGCCCTGAATGGGGGTTTAATGAAAAACTGTTTTTT
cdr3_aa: CASSPEWGFNEKLFF

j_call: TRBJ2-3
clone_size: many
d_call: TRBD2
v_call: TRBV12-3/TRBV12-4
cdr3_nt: TGTGCCAGCAGTTTCGCTTCGGGAGGGCCGTGGACGCAGTATTTT
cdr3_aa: CASSFASGGPWTQYF

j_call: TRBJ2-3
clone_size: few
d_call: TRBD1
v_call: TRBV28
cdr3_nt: TGTGCCAGCAGTTTACGACAGGGGGCATCAGATACGCAGTATTTT
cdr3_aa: CASSLRQGASDTQYF

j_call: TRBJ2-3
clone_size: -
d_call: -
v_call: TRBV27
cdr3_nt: TGTGCCAGCAGTTTCCGTACTACCCTGGGGGCCGATACGCAGTATTTT
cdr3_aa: CASSFRTTLGADTQYF

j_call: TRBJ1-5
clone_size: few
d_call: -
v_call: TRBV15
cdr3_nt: TGTGCCACCAGCAGGGTTTTAGGGGATCTTCAGCCCCAGCATTTT
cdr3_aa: CATSRVLGDLQPQHF

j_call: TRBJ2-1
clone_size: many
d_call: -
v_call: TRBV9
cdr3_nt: TGTGCCAGCAGCCCATCGGACCCAGCTGAGCAGTTCTTC
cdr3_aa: CASSPSDPAEQFF

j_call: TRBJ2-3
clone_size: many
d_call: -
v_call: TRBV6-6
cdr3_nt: TGTGCCAGCAGTTACTTCGGGACTAGCACAGATACGCAGTATTTT
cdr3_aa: CASSYFGTSTDTQYF

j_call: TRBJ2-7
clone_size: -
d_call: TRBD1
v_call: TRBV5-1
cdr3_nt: TGCGCCAGCAGTAACACAGGGGTCTACGAGCAGTACTTC
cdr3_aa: CASSNTGVYEQYF

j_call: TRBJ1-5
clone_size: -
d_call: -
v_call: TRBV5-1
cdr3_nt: TGCGCGAGCAGCTTGGTAGGCCATAGCACAGATACGCAGCATTTT
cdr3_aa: CASSLVGHSTDTQHF

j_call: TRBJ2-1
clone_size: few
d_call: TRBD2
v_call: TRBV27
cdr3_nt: TGTGCCAGCGGACTAGCGGGCTCCTACAATGAGCAGTTCTTC
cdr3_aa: CASGLAGSYNEQFF

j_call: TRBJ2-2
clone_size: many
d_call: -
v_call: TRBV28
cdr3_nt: TGTGCCAGCAGTTTCCGCAGCGTAAGAACCGGGGAGCTGTTTTTT
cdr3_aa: CASSFRSVRTGELFF

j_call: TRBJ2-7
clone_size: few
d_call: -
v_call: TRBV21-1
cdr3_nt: TGTGCCAGCAGCAGACCCTCGGGACTGAAACCCTACGGGCAGTACTTC
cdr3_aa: CASSRPSGLKPYGQYF

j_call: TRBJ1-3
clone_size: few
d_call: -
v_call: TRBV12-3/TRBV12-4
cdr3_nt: TGTGCCAGCAGTTCCCCCCGGGGAAACACCATATATTTT
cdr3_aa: CASSSPRGNTIYF

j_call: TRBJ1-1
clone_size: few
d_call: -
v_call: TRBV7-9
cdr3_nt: TGTGCCAGCAGCATACGGCCTGAAGCTTTCTTT
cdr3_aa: CASSIRPEAFF

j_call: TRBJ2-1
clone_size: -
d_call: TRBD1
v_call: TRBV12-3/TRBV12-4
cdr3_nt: TGTGCCAGCAGAGCACAGGGGCTCTCCTACAATGAGCAGTTCTTC
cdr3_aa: CASRAQGLSYNEQFF

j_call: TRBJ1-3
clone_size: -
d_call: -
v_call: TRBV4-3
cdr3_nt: TGCGCCAGCAGCCAAGGGTTTTCCTCTGGAAACACCATATATTTT
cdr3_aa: CASSQGFSSGNTIYF

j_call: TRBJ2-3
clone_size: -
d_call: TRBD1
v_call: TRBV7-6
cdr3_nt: TGTGCCAGCAGCTTAGGGACAGGGAGCACAGATACGCAGTATTTT
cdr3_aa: CASSLGTGSTDTQYF

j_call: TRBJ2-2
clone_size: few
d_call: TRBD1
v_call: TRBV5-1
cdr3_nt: TGCGCCAGCAGCTTATGGACAGGTCCTAGGGGGAACACCGGGGAGCTGTTTTTT
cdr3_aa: CASSLWTGPRGNTGELFF

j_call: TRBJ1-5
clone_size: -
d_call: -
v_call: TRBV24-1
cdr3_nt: TGTGCCACCAGTGATTCCTCAGACAGAGACAATCAGCCCCAGCATTTT
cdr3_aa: CATSDSSDRDNQPQHF

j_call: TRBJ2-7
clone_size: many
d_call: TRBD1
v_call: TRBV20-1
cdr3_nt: TGCAGTGCCAGGAGAACAGACAGGGGGAACTACGAGCAGTACTTC
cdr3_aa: CSARRTDRGNYEQYF

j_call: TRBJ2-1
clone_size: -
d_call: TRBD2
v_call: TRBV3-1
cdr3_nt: TGTGCCAGCAGCCCAGAGACTAGCGGGAGAGAAGAGGACTACGAGCAGTTCTTC
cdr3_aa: CASSPETSGREEDYEQFF

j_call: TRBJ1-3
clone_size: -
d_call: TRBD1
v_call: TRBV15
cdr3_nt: TGTGCCACCAGCAGGGACAGGGGGCACGGAAACACCATATATTTT
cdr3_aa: CATSRDRGHGNTIYF

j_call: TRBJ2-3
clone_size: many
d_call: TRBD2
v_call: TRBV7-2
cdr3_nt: TGTGCCAGCAGCTTGGGACTAGCGGGAGTAAGTGCAGATACGCAGTATTTT
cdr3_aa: CASSLGLAGVSADTQYF

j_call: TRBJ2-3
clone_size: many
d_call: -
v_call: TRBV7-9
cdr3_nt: TGTGCCAGCAGCTTAGACAAAGATACGCAGTATTTT
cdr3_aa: CASSLDKDTQYF

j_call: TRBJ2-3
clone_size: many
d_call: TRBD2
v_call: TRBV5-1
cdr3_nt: TGCGCCAGCAGCTTGGCGGGACTAGCGACGAGCACAGATACGCAGTATTTT
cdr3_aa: CASSLAGLATSTDTQYF

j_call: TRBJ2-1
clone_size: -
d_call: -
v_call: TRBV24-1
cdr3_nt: TGTGCCGCCAAGACCTCAGGGCAGAGCGACAATGAGCAGTTCTTC
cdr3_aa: CAAKTSGQSDNEQFF

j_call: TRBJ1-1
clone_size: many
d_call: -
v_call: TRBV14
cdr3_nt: TGTGCCAGCAGCCAAGATTGGCTCACTGAAGCTTTCTTT
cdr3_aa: CASSQDWLTEAFF

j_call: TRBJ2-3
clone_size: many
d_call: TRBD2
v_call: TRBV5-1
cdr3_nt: TGCGCCAGCAGCTCGTACATACTAGCGGCTGAAGATACGCAGTATTTT
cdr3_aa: CASSSYILAAEDTQYF

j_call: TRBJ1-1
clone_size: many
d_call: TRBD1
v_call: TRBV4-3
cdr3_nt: TGCGCCAGCAGCCAGGACAGGGGGCTTTGGACCCCCTCTGAAGCTTTCTTT
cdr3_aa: CASSQDRGLWTPSEAFF

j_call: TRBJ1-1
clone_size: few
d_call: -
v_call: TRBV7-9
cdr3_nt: TGTGCCAGCACCCCGGGGAACATGAACACTGAAGCTTTCTTT
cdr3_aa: CASTPGNMNTEAFF

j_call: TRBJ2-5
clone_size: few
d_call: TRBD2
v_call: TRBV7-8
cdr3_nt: TGTGCCAGCAGCCGAACGGGGGGGCCTATGGAGGCCCAGTACTTC
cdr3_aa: CASSRTGGPMEAQYF

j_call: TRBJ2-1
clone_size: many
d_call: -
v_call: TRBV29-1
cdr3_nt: TGCAGCGTTGTAGCCTACAATGAGCAGTTCTTC
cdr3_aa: CSVVAYNEQFF

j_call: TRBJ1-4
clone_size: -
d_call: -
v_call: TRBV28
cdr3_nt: TGTGCCAGCAGTTTCCAGGAGAGTTTTAATGAAAAACTGTTTTTT
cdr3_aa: CASSFQESFNEKLFF

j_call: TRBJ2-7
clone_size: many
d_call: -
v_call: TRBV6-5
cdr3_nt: TGTGCCAGCAGTTACTCGGCGGGGGCTTACGAGCAGTACTTC
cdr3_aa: CASSYSAGAYEQYF

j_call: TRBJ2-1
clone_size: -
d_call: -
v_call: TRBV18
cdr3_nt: TGTGCCAGCGGGCCGTCCTACAATGAGCAGTTCTTC
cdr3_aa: CASGPSYNEQFF

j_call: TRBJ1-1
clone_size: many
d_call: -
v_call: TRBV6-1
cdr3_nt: TGTGCCAGCAAACCCGTAAACACTGAAGCTTTCTTT
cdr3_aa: CASKPVNTEAFF

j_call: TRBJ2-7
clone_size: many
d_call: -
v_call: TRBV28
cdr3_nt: TGTGCCAGCAGTCTCCGAGGCCCTGCCTACGAGCAGTACTTC
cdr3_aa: CASSLRGPAYEQYF